This T cell receptor beta chain emerged from a study of chronic HIV infection and antiretroviral therapy. A few counts support this clonotype. Via MiXCR, TCRdb re-called the 5' RACE reads, giving one row per CDR3 protein. The sample shows fewer than 40,000 distinct CDR3 sequences, about 8.6% of them seen only once. The V gene's germline CDR1 is DFQATT and CDR2 SNEGSKA (reference sequence). The junction had 7 bases not matched to a gene; V was cut back by 0 bases and J by 4 bases. The CDR3 runs to 17 residues. The specimen sequenced was peripheral blood. The source is an adult who had HIV and had not received antiretroviral therapy, or was an uninfected healthy control (not recorded which). This sequence joins TRBV20-1 and TRBJ2-3; 13 bases are shared with TRBD2. CDR3 residues: CSARDNGLAGAADTQYF. CDR3 coding DNA: TGCAGTGCTAGAGATAACGGACTAGCGGGAGCTGCAGATACGCAGTATTTT.